This is a list of T cell receptor beta chains from one sample in a study of T cells in tuberculosis. Using immunoSEQ multiplex PCR, the repertoire was profiled, and TCRdb retains in-frame clones only, with some absent. The sample consists of about 33,000 clones, around 90% of them appearing once. Input material: PBMCs. The receptors come from a donor aged 10 to 29 with latent tuberculosis or without tuberculosis infection. Some clones in this sample may be carry-over from other donors' samples. Each CDR3 is given with its conserved first and last residue. The order of the fields is V gene, D gene, J gene, CDR3 protein. D genes are given only for firm matches.

TRBV29-1	-	TRBJ1-5	CSVEEGSGRGPQHF
TRBV5-1	-	TRBJ2-3	CASSLGQGFSTDTQYF
TRBV7-9	TRBD1	TRBJ1-2	CASSLQGARLLNYGYTF
TRBV2	TRBD1	TRBJ2-2	CASTQTGGVTGELFF
TRBV5-1	TRBD1	TRBJ2-7	CASTLYGTGEYEQYF
TRBV6-6	TRBD1	TRBJ2-2	CASSYYGQGRAGELFF
TRBV29-1	-	TRBJ1-2	CSVEMGGAYGYTF
TRBV5-1	-	TRBJ1-1	CASSLVGTPEAFF
TRBV7-9	TRBD1	TRBJ2-4	CASGQGADIQYF
TRBV5-1	TRBD2	TRBJ2-1	CASSFGLPIAGEIVLEQFF
TRBV11-2	TRBD2	TRBJ2-6	CASSLLAGDSGANVLTF
TRBV6-1	TRBD1	TRBJ1-5	CASSDGQGGYQPQHF
TRBV13	TRBD1	TRBJ2-3	CASSGQGPDTQYF
TRBV28	TRBD1	TRBJ2-7	CASRDRGIAEQYF
TRBV2	-	TRBJ2-3	CASSGGSSQYF
TRBV14	-	TRBJ1-1	CASNRMGGGAEAFF
TRBV2	TRBD2	TRBJ2-7	CASSLTSGGTYEQYF
TRBV4-2	-	TRBJ2-1	CASTLNPRPDGGNEQFF
TRBV15	-	TRBJ1-5	CATSRDPGGNQPQHF
TRBV7-9	TRBD1	TRBJ1-2	CASSATGGAGYTF
TRBV20-1	TRBD1	TRBJ1-2	CSADGQGGYTF
TRBV7-9	TRBD1	TRBJ1-1	CASSLRGQGTEAFF
TRBV10-3	-	TRBJ1-1	CAISAGSGAEAFF
TRBV13	TRBD1	TRBJ2-7	CASSRGTGNPWGPYEQYF
TRBV5-4	-	TRBJ1-1	CASSWRGVLGNTEAFF
TRBV27	TRBD1	TRBJ1-5	CASSLRQGDDQPQHF
TRBV30	TRBD1	TRBJ1-2	CAELGGTGYGYTF
TRBV4-1	TRBD1	TRBJ2-7	CASSPAGQGAGEQYF
TRBV5-1	TRBD2	TRBJ2-5	CASSTTGLAGETQYF
TRBV7-9	-	TRBJ2-7	CASSFGGLSYEQYF
TRBV4-1	-	TRBJ1-2	CASSDWRTFSGYTF
TRBV19	-	TRBJ1-2	CATRDYDGYTF
TRBV6-5	-	TRBJ1-5	CASGAGNQPQHF
TRBV7-2	-	TRBJ2-2	CASSLTDGWGELFF
TRBV2	-	TRBJ2-3	CASRASGAGSTDTQYF
TRBV28	-	TRBJ1-5	CASSSGQFNQPQHF
TRBV4-2	-	TRBJ1-6	CASSQDSGSPLHF
TRBV7-9	TRBD1	TRBJ1-2	CASSSRDSNGYTF
TRBV5-1	-	TRBJ2-7	CASSSTTGTYEQYF
TRBV7-9	-	TRBJ1-4	CASSGGSLGLNEKLFF
TRBV28	TRBD1	TRBJ2-7	CASSARLRDRGVMDYEQYF
TRBV12-5	-	TRBJ1-2	CASGRDGEGRDGYTF
TRBV28	-	TRBJ1-3	CASNVGGSNSGNTIYF
TRBV28	-	TRBJ2-1	CASSFEGRQFF
TRBV19	TRBD2	TRBJ2-7	CASSNTQLTSGGTYEQYF
TRBV28	-	TRBJ2-3	CASSLYQEGTDTQYF
TRBV5-1	-	TRBJ2-7	CASSARTRGSYEQYF
TRBV2	-	TRBJ2-5	CASSTTRYQETQYF
TRBV10-3	-	TRBJ1-4	CAISDSGGATNEKLFF
TRBV30	-	TRBJ2-1	CAWKESSYNEQFF
TRBV30	TRBD1	TRBJ1-5	CAWSVDRVAGSNQPQHF
TRBV6-4	-	TRBJ2-1	CASSMTMYNEQFF
TRBV5-1	-	TRBJ2-7	CASSPRAGEQYF
TRBV5-4	TRBD2	TRBJ2-3	CASSAGDSGGEADTQYF